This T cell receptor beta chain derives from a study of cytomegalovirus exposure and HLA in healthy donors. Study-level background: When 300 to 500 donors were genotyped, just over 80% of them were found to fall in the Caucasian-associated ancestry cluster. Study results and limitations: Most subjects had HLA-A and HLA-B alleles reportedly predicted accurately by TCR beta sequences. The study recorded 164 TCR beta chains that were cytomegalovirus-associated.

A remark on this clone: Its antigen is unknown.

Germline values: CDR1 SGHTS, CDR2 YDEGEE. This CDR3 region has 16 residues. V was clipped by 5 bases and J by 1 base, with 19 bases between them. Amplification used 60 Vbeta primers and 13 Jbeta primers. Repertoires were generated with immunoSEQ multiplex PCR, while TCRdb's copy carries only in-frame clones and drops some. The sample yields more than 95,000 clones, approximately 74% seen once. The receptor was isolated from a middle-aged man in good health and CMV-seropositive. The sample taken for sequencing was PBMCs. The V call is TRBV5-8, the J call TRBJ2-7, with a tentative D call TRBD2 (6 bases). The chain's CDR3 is CASSPNRLASSYEQYF. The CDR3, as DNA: TGTGCCAGCAGTCCCAATCGCCTAGCGTCGTCCTACGAGCAGTACTTC.